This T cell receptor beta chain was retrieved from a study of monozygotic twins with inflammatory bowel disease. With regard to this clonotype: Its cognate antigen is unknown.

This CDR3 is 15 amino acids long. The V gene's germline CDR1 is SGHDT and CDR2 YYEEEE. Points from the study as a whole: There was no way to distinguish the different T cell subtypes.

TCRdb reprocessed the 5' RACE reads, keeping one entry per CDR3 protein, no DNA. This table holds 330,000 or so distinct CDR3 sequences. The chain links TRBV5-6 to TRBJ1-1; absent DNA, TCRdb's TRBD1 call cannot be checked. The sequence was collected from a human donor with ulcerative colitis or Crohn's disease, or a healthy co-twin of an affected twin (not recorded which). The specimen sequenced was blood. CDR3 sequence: CASSTTGRRNTEAFF.